This T cell receptor beta chain comes out of a study of cytomegalovirus exposure and HLA in healthy donors. PCR was performed using 60 Vbeta and 13 Jbeta primers. Here immunoSEQ multiplex PCR was the method, and the copy in TCRdb shows in-frame clones only, minus some. Of 180,000 or so clones in the sample, roughly 74% were seen once. This CDR3 region has 15 residues. With 3 bases removed from V and 2 bases from J, the gap between germline ends came to 11 bases. The germline V gene has CDR1 LGHNA and CDR2 YNFKEQ. This chain connects TRBV4-2 to TRBJ2-1; possibly TRBD1 for D (6 bases). The sequence came from a female donor in good health and CMV-seronegative. Material: PBMCs. The CDR3 reads CASSQTGTPYNEQFF. Here the CDR3 DNA reads TGTGCCAGCAGCCAGACCGGGACACCCTACAATGAGCAGTTCTTC.